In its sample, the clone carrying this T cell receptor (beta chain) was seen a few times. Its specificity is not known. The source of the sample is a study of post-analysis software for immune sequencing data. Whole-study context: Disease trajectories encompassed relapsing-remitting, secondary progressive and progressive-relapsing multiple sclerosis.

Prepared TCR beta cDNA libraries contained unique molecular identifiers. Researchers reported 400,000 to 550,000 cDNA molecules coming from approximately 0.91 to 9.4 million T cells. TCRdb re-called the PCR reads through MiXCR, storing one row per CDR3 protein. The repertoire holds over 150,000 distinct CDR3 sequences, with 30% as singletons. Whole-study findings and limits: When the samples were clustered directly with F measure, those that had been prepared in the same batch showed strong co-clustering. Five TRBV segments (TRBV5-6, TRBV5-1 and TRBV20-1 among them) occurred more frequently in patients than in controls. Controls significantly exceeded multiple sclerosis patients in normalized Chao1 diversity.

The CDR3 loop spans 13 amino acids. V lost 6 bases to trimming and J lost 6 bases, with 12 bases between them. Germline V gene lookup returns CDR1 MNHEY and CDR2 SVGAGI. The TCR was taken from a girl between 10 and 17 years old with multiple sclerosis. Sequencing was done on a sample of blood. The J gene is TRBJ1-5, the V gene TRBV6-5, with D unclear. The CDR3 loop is CASRRSGIQPQHF. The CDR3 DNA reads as TGTGCCAGCAGACGTTCTGGAATTCAGCCCCAGCATTTT.